This T cell receptor beta chain was recorded in a study of monozygotic twins with inflammatory bowel disease. Study-wide findings and caveats: IBD patients shared fewer clonotypes with others than healthy twins, especially with disease activity. For repertoire similarity, concordant twins did not differ from discordant twins, possibly because power was limited. The authors could not tell different T cell subtypes apart.

As concerns this clonotype: What it binds is not known.

No DNA is given; TCRdb re-called the 5' RACE reads and lists each CDR3 protein once. Its table lists about 170,000 distinct CDR3 sequences. The CDR3 contains 14 residues. Germline V gives CDR1 PRHDT, CDR2 FYEKMQ (reference sequence). This chain connects TRBV13 to TRBJ1-6; TCRdb indicates TRBD1, and absent DNA this call remains unverified. The source of this sequence is a human donor with ulcerative colitis or Crohn's disease, or a healthy co-twin of an affected twin (not recorded which). The sequenced material came from blood. The CDR3 is CASSRRQINSPLHF.